The rows below give T cell receptor beta chains drawn from one sample of a study of T cell responses to AZD1222 COVID-19 vaccine. Clones were read by immunoSEQ multiplex PCR, and TCRdb kept only the in-frame ones, dropping some. The table includes around 100,000 clones, about 93% detected once. This specimen was peripheral blood, taken on day 0 of AZD1222 vaccination. The origin of the receptors is an adult in good health. CDR3s include the opening cysteine and the closing phenylalanine or tryptophan.

j_gene: TRBJ2-6
v_gene: TRBV4-3
CDR3aa: CASSQGTAEGANVLTF

j_gene: TRBJ1-3
v_gene: TRBV30
CDR3aa: CAWTLTRPYSGNTIYF

j_gene: TRBJ1-1
v_gene: TRBV5-1
CDR3aa: CASSFNTVEGTEAFF

j_gene: TRBJ1-4
v_gene: TRBV10-1
CDR3aa: CASSESPNEKLFF

j_gene: TRBJ2-7
v_gene: TRBV2
CDR3aa: CASRDRGDEQYF

j_gene: TRBJ2-3
v_gene: TRBV5-1
CDR3aa: CASSAGQGRDTQYF

j_gene: TRBJ2-1
v_gene: TRBV5-4
CDR3aa: CASSPDLSSYNEQFF

j_gene: TRBJ2-3
v_gene: TRBV3-1/TRBV3-2
CDR3aa: CASSRGDTQYF

j_gene: TRBJ2-7
v_gene: TRBV5-6
CDR3aa: CASSLEGSTYEQYF

j_gene: TRBJ1-6
v_gene: TRBV4-2
CDR3aa: CASSFAPRAPLHF

j_gene: TRBJ1-2
v_gene: TRBV7-2
CDR3aa: CASRIAGQNYGYTF

j_gene: TRBJ2-6
v_gene: TRBV3-1/TRBV3-2
CDR3aa: CASSQPLTVDRSSDSGANVLTF

j_gene: TRBJ2-1
v_gene: TRBV29-1
CDR3aa: CSGCAGATYNEQFF

j_gene: TRBJ2-2
v_gene: TRBV6-5
CDR3aa: CASSSGATGELFF

j_gene: TRBJ2-3
v_gene: TRBV30
CDR3aa: CAWSSTSGPDTQYF

j_gene: TRBJ1-1
v_gene: TRBV5-1
CDR3aa: CASSLARSVTEAFF

j_gene: TRBJ1-1
v_gene: TRBV28
CDR3aa: CASSLFSGNGDTEAFF

j_gene: TRBJ2-2
v_gene: TRBV13
CDR3aa: CASSFRSITGELFF

j_gene: TRBJ1-1
v_gene: TRBV28
CDR3aa: CASSFRANTEAFF

j_gene: TRBJ1-3
v_gene: TRBV2
CDR3aa: CASSRTGTGNTIYF

j_gene: TRBJ2-1
v_gene: TRBV12-3/TRBV12-4
CDR3aa: CASSYYNEQFF

j_gene: TRBJ1-2
v_gene: TRBV5-6
CDR3aa: CASSLVAQGYGYTF

j_gene: TRBJ2-7
v_gene: TRBV7-2
CDR3aa: CASSFSRTASYEQYF

j_gene: TRBJ2-3
v_gene: TRBV7-8
CDR3aa: CASSLTSGRTDTQYF

j_gene: TRBJ1-5
v_gene: TRBV6-1
CDR3aa: CASSETGGSNQPQHF

j_gene: TRBJ2-5
v_gene: TRBV11-2
CDR3aa: CASSRDRVQETQYF

j_gene: TRBJ2-1
v_gene: TRBV7-9
CDR3aa: CASSLVTSGTYNEQFF

j_gene: TRBJ1-1
v_gene: TRBV5-3
CDR3aa: CARSLRGTEAFF

j_gene: TRBJ2-3
v_gene: TRBV7-2
CDR3aa: CASSDPLADTQYF

j_gene: TRBJ1-3
v_gene: TRBV9
CDR3aa: CASSVIREPSGNTIYF

j_gene: TRBJ1-3
v_gene: TRBV18
CDR3aa: CASSPMHLRSGNTIYF

j_gene: TRBJ2-3
v_gene: TRBV12-5
CDR3aa: CASGSELEGDTQYF

j_gene: TRBJ1-6
v_gene: TRBV30
CDR3aa: CAWSVTRVLSPLHF

j_gene: TRBJ2-4
v_gene: TRBV7-9
CDR3aa: CASSPGQGLAKNIQYF

j_gene: TRBJ2-1
v_gene: TRBV5-1
CDR3aa: CASSSTQTSGSYNEQFF

j_gene: TRBJ1-4
v_gene: TRBV18
CDR3aa: CASSPGTGGEKLFF

j_gene: TRBJ2-1
v_gene: TRBV5-5
CDR3aa: CASSVGQPELEQFF

j_gene: TRBJ1-2
v_gene: TRBV28
CDR3aa: CASSIRVDNYGYTF

j_gene: TRBJ2-1
v_gene: TRBV24-1
CDR3aa: CATSHAQAEQFF

j_gene: TRBJ2-7
v_gene: TRBV13
CDR3aa: CASSSTTGRNEQYF

j_gene: TRBJ2-3
v_gene: TRBV7-2
CDR3aa: CASSFALGAGTDTQYF

j_gene: TRBJ2-3
v_gene: TRBV6-5
CDR3aa: CASSPWGGSTDTQYF

j_gene: TRBJ1-2
v_gene: TRBV10-3
CDR3aa: CAVNRDRRFFHTF